The following is a T cell receptor (beta chain) sequence with its context. What it recognizes is unknown. Other DNA sequences of this sample code for an identical CDR3. This sample was included in a study of cytomegalovirus exposure and HLA in healthy donors. Whole-study findings and limits: Researchers counted over 150 TCR beta chains as cytomegalovirus-associated. An analysis was carried out later, and it reportedly showed fewer N-insertions in an Asian-associated ancestry cluster than the roughly 670-donor mean.

Both 60 Vbeta primers and 13 Jbeta primers went into the PCR. This table comes from immunoSEQ multiplex PCR, and its TCRdb copy is limited to in-frame clones, with some not included. Recorded for this sample: about 210,000 clones. The germline gives CDR1 SGDLS, CDR2 YYNGEE. The CDR3 runs to 14 residues. V lost 0 bases and J 2 bases, leaving 8 bases between the germline ends. The chain has TRBV9 and TRBJ1-2; weak D call: TRBD1 (6 bases). The sequence was obtained from a woman in her thirties in good health and CMV-seropositive. Sequenced: PBMCs. The CDR3 nucleotides are TGTGCCAGCAGCGTAGCAGGGGCGAACTATGGCTACACCTTC. Translating it yields CASSVAGANYGYTF.